This passage covers 30 T cell receptor beta chains from one sample sequenced in a study of blood T cell repertoires in COVID-19. Sequencing used immunoSEQ multiplex PCR; TCRdb keeps in-frame clones, though not all of them. The sample holds 200,000 to 250,000 clones, roughly 84% seen once. Sample: peripheral blood. All receptors come from a man aged 45-65 years with COVID-19, enrolled during active disease.

The genes are TRBV5-1 and TRBJ2-7; 8 nucleotides align to TRBD2. CDR1 and CDR2 from the germline V gene are SGHRS and YFSETQ. The CDR3 covers 14 residues. V lost 4 bases and J lost 6; bases outside the gene matches: 9. DNA of the CDR3: TGCGCCAGCAGCCCCGGGACTAGGGATGGCGAGCAGTACTTC. Protein: CASSPGTRDGEQYF.

The chain joins TRBV27 to TRBJ1-6; weak D call: TRBD1 (6 bases). V was cut by 6 bases and J by 5 bases, with 11 bases left in between. Germline-derived CDR1 and CDR2 are MNHEY and SMNVEV (reference sequence). There are 14 residues in the CDR3. The DNA of the CDR3 is TGTGCCAGCAGACCGGGACATGATAATTCACCCCTCCACTTT. It encodes CASRPGHDNSPLHF.

J is TRBJ2-3 and V is TRBV5-6; D is uncertain. CDR1 and CDR2 from the germline V gene are SGHDT and YYEEEE. There are 16 residues in the CDR3. V was cut by 0 bases and J by 2 bases, with 13 bases left in between. CDR3 sequence (DNA): TGTGCCAGCAGCTTGGGGGCAGAAACCCCCACAGATACGCAGTATTTT. It translates to CASSLGAETPTDTQYF.

The chain has TRBV6-6 and TRBJ2-5; D is ambiguous. The CDR3 has 14 residues. The V end was cut by 0 bases, the J end by 2 bases, with 7 bases between. Germline assignment: CDR1 MNHNY and CDR2 SVGAGI (reference sequence). CDR3 coding DNA: TGTGCCAGCAGTTACTCACTACTTCAAGAGACCCAGTACTTC. Translation gives CASSYSLLQETQYF.

This chain connects TRBV6-1 to TRBJ2-7; TRBD2 matches at 9 bases. The trim removed 0 bases at V and 2 bases at J, leaving 23 bases unmatched. This CDR3 contains 22 residues. Looked up from germline, CDR1 is MNHNS and CDR2 is SASEGT. CDR3 sequence: CASSEAGHQEARGRAKAYEQYF. In nucleotides, the CDR3 is TGTGCCAGCAGTGAAGCGGGACACCAAGAAGCTCGCGGGAGGGCAAAGGCCTACGAGCAGTACTTC.

V usage is TRBV7-9 and J usage is TRBJ2-3; D not resolved. Germline assignment: CDR1 SEHNR and CDR2 FQNEAQ (reference sequence). The CDR3 sequence is 9 residues long. The CDR3 DNA sequence: TGTGTGGTAGCAGATACGCAGTATTTT. Protein: CVVADTQYF.

The gene calls are TRBV27 and TRBJ2-1; 8 bases match TRBD2. CDR1 is MNHEY and CDR2 is SMNVEV in the germline V gene (reference sequence). CDR3 length equals 14 residues. With 6 bases clipped from V and 3 bases from J, the junction kept 4 bases outside the gene matches. The DNA of the CDR3 is TGTGCCAGCAGCATCAGCGGGGGCTACAATGAGCAGTTCTTC. This codes for CASSISGGYNEQFF.

V is TRBV7-8 and J is TRBJ2-7; the match to TRBD1 covers 7 bases. Germline CDR1 reads SGHVS; CDR2 reads FQNEAQ. The CDR3 sequence is 16 residues long. J was trimmed by 0 bases and V by 5 bases; bases with no gene match: 10. The CDR3: CASSADRAPFSYEQYF. For the CDR3, the DNA is TGTGCCAGCAGCGCCGACAGGGCACCCTTCTCCTACGAGCAGTACTTC.

This chain uses TRBV5-8 with TRBJ1-4; 7 bases fit TRBD1. Germline-derived CDR1 and CDR2 are SGHTS and YDEGEE. Trimming cost V 4 bases and J 6 bases; bases outside gene matches: 12. The CDR3 is 16 amino acids. The CDR3 sequence is CASSPGQEMRDEKLFF. The CDR3 bases are TGTGCCAGCAGCCCTGGACAGGAGATGAGAGATGAAAAACTGTTTTTT.

The chain recombines TRBV5-1 with TRBJ2-3, with 11 bases lining up with TRBD2. This CDR3 has 16 amino acids. V lost 4 bases to trimming and J lost 5 bases; unmatched junction nucleotides: 9. Germline V gene lookup returns CDR1 SGHRS and CDR2 YFSETQ. The DNA of the CDR3 is TGCGCCAGCAGCCTACTACTAGCGGGAGTAGGAGATACGCAGTATTTT. Protein product: CASSLLLAGVGDTQYF.

The rearrangement joins TRBV6-1 to TRBJ2-2, with 16 bases lining up with TRBD2. Per germline, CDR1 MNHNS and CDR2 SASEGT. The V and J ends lost 4 bases and 2 bases, in that order; junction bases with no gene match: 10. The CDR3 sequence is 20 residues long. The CDR3 coding sequence is TGTGCCAGCAGTGCAACAAGTGGGACTAGCGGGAGGGCCAACACCGGGGAGCTGTTTTTT. Protein product: CASSATSGTSGRANTGELFF.

The CDR3 protein is CASSLGLLSGELFF. The CDR3, as DNA: TGTGCCAGCAGCTTAGGCCTCCTGAGCGGGGAGCTGTTTTTT. The genes are TRBV7-2 and TRBJ2-2; no reliable D call. Trimming removed 1 base at V and 7 bases at J, with 10 bases between. The CDR3 runs to 14 residues. Germline V gene data show CDR1 as SGHTA and CDR2 as FQGNSA. The entire variable domain, with the rest obtained from reference TRBV7-2 and TRBJ2-2, is as follows: GAGVSQSPSNKVTEKGKDVELRCDPISGHTALYWYRQSLGQGLEFLIYFQGNSAPDKSGLPSDRFSAERTGGSVSTLTIQRTQQEDSAVYLCASSLGLLSGELFFGEGSRLTVL.

There are many counts of this clone. V and J are TRBV2 and TRBJ2-1, with D perhaps matching TRBD1 (6 bases). V was clipped by 4 bases and J by 5 bases, with 15 bases between them. The germline gives CDR1 SNHLY, CDR2 FYNNEI. The CDR3 sequence is 15 residues long. CDR3 DNA sequence: TGTGCCAGCAGTGGACAGGCGGTGATCCACAATGAGCAGTTCTTC. Translated, it gives CASSGQAVIHNEQFF. The variable domain in full, completed from reference TRBV2 and TRBJ2-1, reads EPEVTQTPSHQVTQMGQEVILRCVPISNHLYFYWYRQILGQKVEFLVSFYNNEISEKSEIFDDQFSVERPDGSNFTLKIRSTKLEDSAMYFCASSGQAVIHNEQFFGPGTRLTVL.

The V and J genes are TRBV4-3 and TRBJ1-6; no clear D gene. The CDR3 extends over 15 amino acids. V was trimmed by 0 bases and J by 8 bases, leaving 11 bases between them. Germline CDR1 and CDR2: LGHNA and YSLEER. CDR3 sequence reads: CASSQESQVHSPLHF. CDR3 bases: TGCGCCAGCAGCCAAGAAAGCCAGGTCCATTCACCCCTCCACTTT.

The rearrangement links TRBV19 to TRBJ1-3; a weak D match, TRBD1 (5 bases). V lost 7 bases and J 1 base, leaving 11 bases between the germline ends. This CDR3 is 14 amino acids long. CDR1 LNHDA and CDR2 SQIVND come from the germline V gene (reference sequence). The CDR3 sequence: CASTSGASGNTIYF. CDR3 coding DNA: TGTGCCAGTACGAGTGGGGCATCTGGAAACACCATATATTTT.

The chain couples TRBV6-5 to TRBJ1-2; TRBD1 matches 10 bases. V gave up 4 bases and J gave up 8 bases; unmatched junction bases: 7. This CDR3 contains 14 residues. Germline CDR1 reads MNHEY; CDR2 reads SVGAGI. This chain's CDR3 is CASSLRGQGKGYTF. CDR3 nucleotides: TGTGCCAGCAGTTTGAGGGGACAGGGGAAGGGCTACACCTTC.

This clone was seen only once. The chain joins TRBV5-4 to TRBJ2-1; 8 positions match TRBD2. CDR3 length: 15 amino acids. Germline trimming cut 4 bases from V and 3 bases from J; bases unmatched to any gene: 6. Germline V CDR1 and CDR2: SGHNT, YYREEE (reference sequence). The CDR3, as DNA: TGTGCCAGCAGCCAGAGCGGGAGTATCTACAATGAGCAGTTCTTC. Residues: CASSQSGSIYNEQFF.

This chain connects TRBV7-2 to TRBJ2-2; the D gene is possibly TRBD2 (5 bases). CDR1 SGHTA and CDR2 FQGNSA come from the germline V gene. The CDR3 covers 14 residues. V was trimmed by 5 bases and J by 0 bases, leaving 7 bases between them. CDR3 residues: CASSGLANTGELFF. The CDR3 bases are TGTGCCAGCAGCGGACTGGCGAACACCGGGGAGCTGTTTTTT.

The rearrangement uses TRBV5-8 and TRBJ1-2; D not certain. The CDR3 contains 12 residues. Trimming pared 2 bases from V and 8 bases from J, leaving 10 bases between. Per the germline V gene, CDR1 is SGHTS and CDR2 is YDEGEE. The CDR3 region is CASSFGREGYTF. DNA for the CDR3: TGTGCCAGCAGCTTCGGTAGGGAGGGCTACACCTTC.

The rearrangement joins TRBV7-6 to TRBJ2-3, with a weak D call TRBD1 (6 bases). CDR3 size: 14 residues. The germline CDR1 and CDR2 sequences are SGHVS and FNYEAQ. Trimming stripped 6 bases from V and 6 bases from J, with 16 bases between. CDR3 in amino acids: CASSLQGFLDTQYF. The CDR3 bases are TGTGCCAGCAGTTTACAGGGTTTTTTGGATACGCAGTATTTT.

The V call is TRBV7-6, the J call TRBJ2-7, with 8 bases that match TRBD1. This CDR3 region has 15 residues. Germline V gene lookup returns CDR1 SGHVS and CDR2 FNYEAQ. V was pared by 5 bases and J by 2 bases, with 8 bases of the junction left unmatched. DNA for the CDR3: TGTGCCAGCAGCCCCGACAGGGGATCCCCCTACGAGCAGTACTTC. It yields the protein CASSPDRGSPYEQYF.

The rearrangement uses TRBV6-5 and TRBJ2-7; TRBD2 matches 7 bases. Trimming took 0 bases from V and 0 from J; bases not matched to a gene: 2. This CDR3 spans 15 amino acids. CDR1 is MNHEY and CDR2 is SVGAGI in the germline V gene. In DNA form, the CDR3 reads TGTGCCAGCAGTTACTCAGGACTAGACTCCTACGAGCAGTACTTC. Amino acids: CASSYSGLDSYEQYF.

The rearrangement joins TRBV2 to TRBJ2-5, with 7 bases identical to TRBD1. Germline assignment: CDR1 SNHLY and CDR2 FYNNEI. CDR3 size: 14 residues. V shed 7 bases, J shed 5 bases, and the junction held 10 bases outside the gene matches. The CDR3 sequence: CASNAGGFQETQYF. The CDR3 nucleotides read TGTGCCAGCAACGCAGGGGGTTTTCAGGAGACCCAGTACTTC.

The chain recombines TRBV6-6 with TRBJ1-2; 10 nucleotides agree with TRBD1. With 2 bases clipped from V and 7 bases from J, the junction kept 10 bases outside the gene matches. CDR3 length: 16 amino acids. Germline CDR1 is MNHNY and CDR2 is SVGAGI (reference sequence). CDR3 sequence reads: CASSYEVTGGAGGYTF. The DNA of the CDR3 is TGTGCCAGCAGTTACGAGGTGACAGGGGGCGCGGGTGGCTACACCTTC.

V usage is TRBV10-3 and J usage is TRBJ2-3; D is perhaps TRBD2 (6 bases). The CDR3 has 15 amino acids. Trimming left V 2 bases short and J 2 bases short, with 11 bases between. Germline V lookup: CDR1 ENHRY, CDR2 SYGVKD. CDR3 protein: CAISEAGLDTDTQYF. The CDR3 nucleotides are TGTGCCATCAGTGAGGCGGGACTCGACACAGATACGCAGTATTTT.

This chain joins TRBV5-1 and TRBJ2-7, with 7 bases fitting TRBD2. The length of the CDR3 is 15 residues. Germline lookup yields CDR1 SGHRS and CDR2 YFSETQ. Trimming cost V 2 bases and J 3 bases; bases outside gene matches: 8. CDR3 coding DNA: TGCGCCAGCAGCTTATCCCGACTAGCAATCTACGAGCAGTACTTC. Translation gives CASSLSRLAIYEQYF.

This chain uses TRBV7-8 with TRBJ2-7, with unresolved D. The CDR3 is 12 amino acids. Germline V gene lookup returns CDR1 SGHVS and CDR2 FQNEAQ. V lost 5 bases and J lost 7, with 12 bases in between. The CDR3 sequence is CASSPQTREQYF. In nucleotides, the CDR3 is TGTGCCAGCAGCCCCCAGACAAGGGAGCAGTACTTC.

V usage is TRBV7-2 and J usage is TRBJ1-1; a weak D match, TRBD1 (5 bases). Germline V gene data show CDR1 as SGHTA and CDR2 as FQGNSA. Trimming took off 3 bases at V and 1 base at J, with 9 bases between the two ends. The CDR3 is made up of 14 amino acids. The CDR3 loop is CASSFGHQNTEAFF. In DNA form, the CDR3 reads TGTGCCAGCAGCTTCGGACACCAGAACACTGAAGCTTTCTTT.

The sample holds one count of this clone. This chain connects TRBV19 to TRBJ2-5, with 8 bases identical to TRBD2. The CDR3 runs 13 residues. Germline V gives CDR1 LNHDA, CDR2 SQIVND (reference sequence). The CDR3 DNA reads as TGTGCAAGCAAGCGGGGGATCCAAGAGACCCAGTACTTC. This encodes CASKRGIQETQYF.

This chain links TRBV19 with TRBJ2-2; TRBD1 is a possible D gene (6 bases). This CDR3 has 14 amino acids. Looked up from germline, CDR1 is LNHDA and CDR2 is SQIVND (reference sequence). The V and J ends lost 4 bases and 4 bases respectively, with 10 bases between them. The CDR3, as DNA: TGTGCCAGTAGTAACCAAGGGGGCACCGGGGAGCTGTTTTTT. Translated, it gives CASSNQGGTGELFF.